A single sample is the source of the 18 T cell receptor beta chains below, sequenced in a study of cytomegalovirus exposure and HLA in healthy donors. TCRdb's copy holds only in-frame clones and misses some; the assay was immunoSEQ multiplex PCR. The table lists approximately 200,000 clones, 75% to 95% of them singletons, with approximately 1% in the top ten. Sequencing used PBMCs. All receptors derive from a woman aged 18 to 35 in good health and CMV-seronegative.

The chain carries TRBV5-1 and TRBJ1-1; D is unclear. The CDR3 has 12 amino acids. With 7 bases removed from V and 5 bases from J, the gap between germline ends came to 12 bases. Germline loops: CDR1 SGHRS, CDR2 YFSETQ. The CDR3 region is CASAASGTEAFF. In nucleotides, the CDR3 is TGCGCCAGCGCGGCGAGTGGTACTGAAGCTTTCTTT.

This sequence joins TRBV5-1 and TRBJ1-4; D possibly corresponds to TRBD1 (5 bases). CDR1 and CDR2 from the germline V gene are SGHRS and YFSETQ. Trimming took off 4 bases at V and 0 bases at J, with 13 bases between the two ends. The CDR3 sequence is 16 residues long. The CDR3 nucleotides are TGCGCCAGCAGCACCCGACAGATCACAACTAATGAAAAACTGTTTTTT. Translated, it gives CASSTRQITTNEKLFF.

The chain joins TRBV6-5 to TRBJ2-7; no reliable D call. V shed 0 bases and J shed 7 bases, with 19 bases lying between them. The CDR3 consists of 16 residues. Germline-derived CDR1 and CDR2 are MNHEY and SVGAGI. In nucleotides, the CDR3 is TGTGCCAGCAGTTACTCAGGTCCCACGGCCGCCGGGGAGCAGTACTTC. It is translated as CASSYSGPTAAGEQYF.

The V gene is TRBV10-3, the J gene TRBJ1-2; D unresolved. The V and J ends lost 2 bases and 0 bases respectively, with 13 bases between them. Germline V gene data show CDR1 as ENHRY and CDR2 as SYGVKD. The CDR3 covers 16 residues. Written as DNA, the CDR3 is TGTGCCATCAGTGAGGGTCCGTGGAGGACTAACTATGGCTACACCTTC. Translating it yields CAISEGPWRTNYGYTF.

The rearrangement uses TRBV7-9 and TRBJ2-6, with TRBD1 as a possible D gene (6 bases). The CDR3 is 15 amino acids. The V gene lost 4 bases and the J gene lost 4 bases, with 11 bases spanning the gap. CDR1 and CDR2 from the germline V gene are SEHNR and FQNEAQ (reference sequence). CDR3 sequence (DNA): TGTGCCAGCAGCTCAACAGGGCCGGGGGCCAACGTCCTGACTTTC. This encodes CASSSTGPGANVLTF.

The chain is built from TRBV28 and TRBJ2-7; D possibly corresponds to TRBD2 (5 bases). The V gene lost 6 bases and the J gene lost 1 base, with 13 bases spanning the gap. Germline assignment: CDR1 MDHEN and CDR2 SYDVKM. The CDR3 spans 14 residues. CDR3 sequence (DNA): TGTGCCAGCAGAACAGTCGCGGGTTCCTACGAGCAGTACTTC. Protein sequence: CASRTVAGSYEQYF.

The V and J genes are TRBV10-2 and TRBJ1-5; tentatively, D is TRBD1 (5 bases). V was trimmed by 4 bases and J by 7 bases, leaving 14 bases between them. The CDR3 loop spans 14 amino acids. The V gene's germline CDR1 is WSHSY and CDR2 SAAADI. The CDR3 spells CASSVGGNGQPQHF. The CDR3 bases are TGCGCCAGCAGTGTGGGGGGGAACGGACAGCCCCAGCATTTT.

The V gene is TRBV7-9, the J gene TRBJ2-7, with a weak D call TRBD2 (6 bases). CDR3 length: 14 residues. Germline V gene lookup returns CDR1 SEHNR and CDR2 FQNEAQ (reference sequence). With 7 bases removed from V and 3 bases from J, the gap between germline ends came to 16 bases. For the CDR3, the DNA is TGTGCCAGCACCGGGGGAGTTGTGAGCTACGAGCAGTACTTC. It codes for CASTGGVVSYEQYF.

The genes are TRBV6-1 and TRBJ1-5, with D maybe TRBD1 (6 bases). The ends were cut back, 7 bases at V and 7 bases at J, with 20 bases in the middle. CDR1 is MNHNS and CDR2 is SASEGT in the germline V gene. The CDR3 extends over 15 amino acids. CDR3 coding DNA: TGTGCCAGCACTCCGCTTGGGGGGGCTAAGCAGCCCCAGCATTTT. This translates into CASTPLGGAKQPQHF.

This CDR3 is CASSLRDRDNEQYF. CDR3 DNA: TGTGCCAGCAGCCTACGGGACAGGGATAACGAGCAGTACTTC. The chain is built from TRBV7-9 and TRBJ2-7, with TRBD1 matching over 9 bases. The CDR3 sequence is 14 residues long. V gave up 5 bases and J gave up 5 bases; unmatched junction bases: 7. Germline assignment: CDR1 SEHNR and CDR2 FQNEAQ (reference sequence).

The chain couples TRBV2 to TRBJ2-6, with D possibly TRBD2 on 6 matching bases. Germline-derived CDR1 and CDR2 are SNHLY and FYNNEI. The V end was cut by 3 bases, the J end by 3 bases, with 9 bases between. The CDR3 has 15 residues. The CDR3 reads CASSELGGGANVLTF. The DNA of the CDR3 is TGTGCCAGCAGTGAGTTGGGAGGTGGGGCCAACGTCCTGACTTTC.

V is TRBV2 and J is TRBJ1-2, with a weak D call TRBD1 (6 bases). There are 14 residues in the CDR3. V was cut by 6 bases and J by 4 bases, with 15 bases left in between. Germline CDR1 and CDR2: SNHLY and FYNNEI. This CDR3 is CASRLGGLSYGYTF. The DNA of the CDR3 is TGTGCCAGCAGATTGGGGGGGCTGAGCTATGGCTACACCTTC.

The CDR3 sequence: CAFGGEGYNEQFF. The CDR3, as DNA: TGTGCCTTCGGGGGGGAGGGCTACAATGAGCAGTTCTTC. The chain joins TRBV30 to TRBJ2-1, with TRBD2 matching 8 bases. The CDR3 consists of 13 residues. Germline CDR1 and CDR2: GTSNPN and SVGIG (reference sequence). V lost 7 bases, J lost 3 bases, and 5 bases stayed unmatched.

The V gene is TRBV30, the J gene TRBJ2-6; weak D call: TRBD1 (6 bases). In germline, CDR1 is GTSNPN, CDR2 SVGIG (reference sequence). The CDR3 consists of 16 residues. The V end lost 5 bases, the J end lost 1 base, and 15 bases lay between the germline ends. CDR3 protein: CAWFQERGSGANVLTF. The CDR3 DNA is TGTGCCTGGTTTCAAGAGAGGGGGTCTGGGGCCAACGTCCTGACTTTC.

The chain recombines TRBV27 with TRBJ2-7, with 7 positions matching TRBD2. Germline V gene sequence: CDR1 MNHEY, CDR2 SMNVEV (reference sequence). This CDR3 is 14 amino acids long. V lost 2 bases to trimming and J lost 4 bases; unmatched junction nucleotides: 5. CDR3 protein: CASSLGGGRYEQYF. The CDR3 nucleotides read TGTGCCAGCAGTTTAGGGGGGGGAAGGTACGAGCAGTACTTC.

The chain couples TRBV7-9 to TRBJ1-5; 7 bases map to TRBD1. The V gene's germline CDR1 is SEHNR and CDR2 FQNEAQ (reference sequence). The V gene end was trimmed by 2 bases and the J gene end by 2 bases; junction bases not matched to a gene: 6. CDR3 length: 16 residues. CDR3 amino acids: CASSLHRGPGNQPQHF. In nucleotides, the CDR3 is TGTGCCAGCAGCTTACACAGGGGTCCGGGCAATCAGCCCCAGCATTTT.

This chain joins TRBV5-4 and TRBJ1-5, with D uncertain. Per germline, CDR1 SGHNT and CDR2 YYREEE (reference sequence). The CDR3 runs 13 residues. The CDR3 nucleotides read TGTGCACGTAGAGCGCGATACAATCAGCCCCAGCATTTT. Its protein product is CARRARYNQPQHF.

J is TRBJ2-1 and V is TRBV11-2; 9 bases are a match to TRBD2. This CDR3 contains 16 residues. Germline loops: CDR1 SGHAT, CDR2 FQNNGV. The trim removed 4 bases at V and 4 bases at J, leaving 8 bases unmatched. The CDR3 nucleotides are TGTGCCAGCAGCTGGATTAGCGGGAGTTTGTACAATGAGCAGTTCTTC. Its translation is CASSWISGSLYNEQFF.